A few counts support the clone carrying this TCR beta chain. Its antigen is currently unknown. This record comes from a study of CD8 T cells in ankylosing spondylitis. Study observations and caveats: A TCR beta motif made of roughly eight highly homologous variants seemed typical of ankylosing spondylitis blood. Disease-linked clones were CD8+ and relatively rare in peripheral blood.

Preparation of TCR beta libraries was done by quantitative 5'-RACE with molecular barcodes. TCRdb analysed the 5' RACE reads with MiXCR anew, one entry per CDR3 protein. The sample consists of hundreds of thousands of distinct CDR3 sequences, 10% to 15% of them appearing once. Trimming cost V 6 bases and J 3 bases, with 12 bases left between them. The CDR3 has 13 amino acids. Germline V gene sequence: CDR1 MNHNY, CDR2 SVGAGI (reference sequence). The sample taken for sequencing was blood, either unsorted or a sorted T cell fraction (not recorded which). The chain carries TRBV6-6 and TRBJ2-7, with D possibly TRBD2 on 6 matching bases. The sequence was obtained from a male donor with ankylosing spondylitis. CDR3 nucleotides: TGTGCCAGCAGAACTAGCCCGGACTACGAGCAGTACTTC. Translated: CASRTSPDYEQYF.